Below, one T cell receptor beta chain is given with its context. Antigen specificity is unknown. The CDR3 contains 16 residues. The germline V gene encodes CDR1 SGHTA and CDR2 FQGNSA. The V segment lost 0 bases and the J segment 1 base; nucleotides outside the gene matches: 2. The data originate from a study of cytomegalovirus exposure and HLA in healthy donors. Data came from immunoSEQ multiplex PCR; TCRdb stores just in-frame clones and leaves some out. The table lists about 190,000 clones, 86% of them singletons. Study outcomes and limitations: In vitro confirmation showed three CMV-associated chains to be CMV antigen specific.

The receptor's source is a young woman in good health and CMV-seronegative. The rearrangement links TRBV7-2 to TRBJ2-1; 8 bases match TRBD2. The sample taken for sequencing was PBMCs. The CDR3 DNA reads as TGTGCCAGCAGCTTAGCTGCGGGAGGTTCCTACAATGAGCAGTTCTTC. The encoded protein is CASSLAAGGSYNEQFF.